This T cell receptor (beta chain) stems from a study of T cell repertoires in cytomegalovirus infection. Study observations and caveats: HLA-C-restricted CMV-specific TCR beta clonotypes were dominant in the ex vivo response.

The table lists this clonotype with a few counts. What it binds is unknown. The CDR3 is 15 residues long. Germline values: CDR1 MNHGY, CDR2 SAAAGT. V gave up 0 bases and J gave up 7 bases, with 15 bases separating them. Using its own MiXCR run on the reads, TCRdb lists one record per CDR3 protein. The profile shows around 570,000 distinct CDR3 sequences, around two fifths of them singletons. The chain has TRBV6-8 and TRBJ1-2; D is ambiguous. This clonotype was sampled from a human donor in good health (CMV status not recorded). Some clones in this sample may be carry-over from other donors' samples. This specimen consisted of cultured PBMCs, obtained from culture after CMV antigen stimulation. The CDR3, as DNA: TGTGCCAGCAGTTACTCGATGTTTACCTTTGTTGGCTACACCTTC. Protein: CASSYSMFTFVGYTF.